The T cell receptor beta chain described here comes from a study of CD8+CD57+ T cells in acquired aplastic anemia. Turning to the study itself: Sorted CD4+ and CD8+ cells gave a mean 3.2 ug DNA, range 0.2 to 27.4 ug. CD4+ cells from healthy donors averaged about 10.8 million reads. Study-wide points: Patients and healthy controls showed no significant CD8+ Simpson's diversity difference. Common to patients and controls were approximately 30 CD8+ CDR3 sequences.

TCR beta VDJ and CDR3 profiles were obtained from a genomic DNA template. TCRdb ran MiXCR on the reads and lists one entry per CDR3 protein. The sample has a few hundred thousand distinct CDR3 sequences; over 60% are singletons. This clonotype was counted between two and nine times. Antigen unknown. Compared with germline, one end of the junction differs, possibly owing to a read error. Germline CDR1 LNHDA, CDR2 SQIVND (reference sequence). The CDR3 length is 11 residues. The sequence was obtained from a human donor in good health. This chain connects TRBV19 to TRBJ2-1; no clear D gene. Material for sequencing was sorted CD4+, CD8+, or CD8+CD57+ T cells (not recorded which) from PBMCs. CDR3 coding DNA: TGTGCCAGTAGTATAGGTAGGATGTGGTCCTTC. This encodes CASSIGRMWSF.